Included here is one T cell receptor (beta chain) sequence, with context. The CDR3 has 14 amino acids. J was trimmed by 3 bases and V by 6 bases; bases with no gene match: 7. Per germline, CDR1 SQVTM and CDR2 ANQGSEA. Authors' analysis steps: Amplified reference gene primers provided the basis for estimating nucleated cell counts. Method: immunoSEQ multiplex PCR; TCRdb's copy keeps in-frame clones and lacks some. V and J calls and clone size are those listed in that table; D and trimming were worked out from the DNA. The sample carries roughly 40,000 clones, roughly 80% recorded once. This sample stems from a study of blood T cell repertoires in COVID-19. The overall study: Both acute and convalescent COVID-19 samples were obtained from the United States, Italy and Spain. PBMCs, B-cell-depleted T cells, or T cells were the source of the cDNA or gDNA that made up the material.

V usage is TRBV29-1 and J usage is TRBJ2-7, with TRBD2 matching 11 bases. The receptor comes from a woman of 80 years or more with acute or convalescent COVID-19. Specimen: peripheral blood. In DNA form, the CDR3 reads TGCAGCGTCAGGCAGGGGACTAGCGGCTACGAGCAGTACTTC. Residues: CSVRQGTSGYEQYF.